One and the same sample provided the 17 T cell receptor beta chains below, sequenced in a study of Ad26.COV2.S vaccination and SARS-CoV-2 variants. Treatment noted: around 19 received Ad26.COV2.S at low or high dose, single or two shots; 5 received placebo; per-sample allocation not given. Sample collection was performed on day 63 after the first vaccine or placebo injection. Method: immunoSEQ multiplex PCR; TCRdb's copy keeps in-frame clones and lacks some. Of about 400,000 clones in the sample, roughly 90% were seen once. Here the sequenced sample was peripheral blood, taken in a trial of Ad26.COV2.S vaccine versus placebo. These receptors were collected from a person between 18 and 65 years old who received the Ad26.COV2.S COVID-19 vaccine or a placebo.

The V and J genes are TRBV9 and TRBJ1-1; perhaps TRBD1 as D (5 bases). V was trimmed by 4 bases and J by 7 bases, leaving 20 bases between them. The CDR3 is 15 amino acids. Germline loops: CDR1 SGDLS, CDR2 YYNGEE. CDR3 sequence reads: CASSLAGGVNDEAFF. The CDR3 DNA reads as TGTGCCAGCAGCCTAGCTGGGGGGGTAAATGATGAAGCTTTCTTT.

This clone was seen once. The chain's CDR3 is CASSDSGGGYNEQFF. For the CDR3, the DNA is TGTGCCAGCAGTGACTCCGGAGGGGGTTACAATGAGCAGTTCTTC. The chain joins TRBV6-4 to TRBJ2-1, with D perhaps given as TRBD1 or TRBD2 (6 bases each). V was trimmed by 0 bases and J by 4 bases, leaving 10 bases between them. Germline V gives CDR1 MRHNA, CDR2 SNTAGT. This CDR3 has 15 residues.

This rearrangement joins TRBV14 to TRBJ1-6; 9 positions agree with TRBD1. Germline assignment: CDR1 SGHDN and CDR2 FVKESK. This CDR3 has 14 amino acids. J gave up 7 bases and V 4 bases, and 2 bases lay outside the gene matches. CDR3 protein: CASSRDRENSPLHF. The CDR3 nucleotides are TGTGCCAGCAGCCGGGACAGGGAAAATTCACCCCTCCACTTT.

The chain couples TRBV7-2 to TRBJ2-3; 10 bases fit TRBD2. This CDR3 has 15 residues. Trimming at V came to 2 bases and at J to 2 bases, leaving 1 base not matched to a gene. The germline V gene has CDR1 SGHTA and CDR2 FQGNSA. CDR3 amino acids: CASSLTSGVTDTQYF. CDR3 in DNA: TGTGCCAGCAGCTTAACTAGCGGGGTCACAGATACGCAGTATTTT.

CDR3 in DNA: TGTGCCAGCAGCTTAGGGGGCGTGAAGGAGACCCAGTACTTC. Amino acids: CASSLGGVKETQYF. The chain joins TRBV13 to TRBJ2-5, with D unclear. The CDR3 runs to 14 residues. V was cut by 0 bases and J by 5 bases, with 10 bases left in between. CDR1 PRHDT and CDR2 FYEKMQ come from the germline V gene (reference sequence).

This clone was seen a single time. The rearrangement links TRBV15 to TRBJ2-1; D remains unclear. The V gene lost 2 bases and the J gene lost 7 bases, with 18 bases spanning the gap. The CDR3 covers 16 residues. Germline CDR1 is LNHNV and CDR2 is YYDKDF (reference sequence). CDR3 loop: CATSRLIGPEWNEQFF. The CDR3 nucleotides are TGTGCCACCAGCAGACTTATAGGTCCCGAATGGAATGAGCAGTTCTTC.

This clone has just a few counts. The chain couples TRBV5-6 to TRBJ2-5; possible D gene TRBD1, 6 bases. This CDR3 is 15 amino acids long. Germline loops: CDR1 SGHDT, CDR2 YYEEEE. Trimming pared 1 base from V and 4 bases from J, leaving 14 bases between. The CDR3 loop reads CASSLLAGAGETQYF. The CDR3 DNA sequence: TGTGCCAGCAGCTTGCTTGCAGGGGCGGGAGAGACCCAGTACTTC.

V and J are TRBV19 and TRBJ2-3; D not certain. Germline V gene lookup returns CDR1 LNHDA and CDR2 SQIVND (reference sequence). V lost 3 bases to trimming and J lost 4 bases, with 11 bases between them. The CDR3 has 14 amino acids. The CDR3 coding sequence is TGTGCCAGTAGTATTCGAGCTATGGCAGATACGCAGTATTTT. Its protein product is CASSIRAMADTQYF.

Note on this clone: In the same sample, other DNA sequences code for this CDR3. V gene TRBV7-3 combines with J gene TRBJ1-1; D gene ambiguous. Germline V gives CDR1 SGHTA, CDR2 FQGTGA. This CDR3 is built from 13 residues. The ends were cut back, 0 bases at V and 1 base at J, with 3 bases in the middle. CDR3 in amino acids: CASSLTSNTEAFF. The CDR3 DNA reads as TGTGCCAGCAGCTTAACATCGAACACTGAAGCTTTCTTT.

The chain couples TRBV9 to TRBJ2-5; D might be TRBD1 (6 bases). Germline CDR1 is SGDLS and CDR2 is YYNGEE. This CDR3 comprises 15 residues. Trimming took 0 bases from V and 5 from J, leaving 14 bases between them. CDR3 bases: TGTGCCAGCAGCGTAGGAGGGGGACCGGGGGAGACCCAGTACTTC. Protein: CASSVGGGPGETQYF.

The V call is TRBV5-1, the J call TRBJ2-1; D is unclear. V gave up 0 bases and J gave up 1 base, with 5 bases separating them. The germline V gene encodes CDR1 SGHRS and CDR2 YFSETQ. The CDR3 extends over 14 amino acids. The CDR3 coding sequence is TGCGCCAGCAGCTTGGACAGATCCTACAATGAGCAGTTCTTC. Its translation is CASSLDRSYNEQFF.

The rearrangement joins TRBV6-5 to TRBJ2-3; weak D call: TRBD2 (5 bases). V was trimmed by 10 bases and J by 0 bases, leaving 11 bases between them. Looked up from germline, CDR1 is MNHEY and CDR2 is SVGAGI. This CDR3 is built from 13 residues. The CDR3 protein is CATRTQSTDTQYF. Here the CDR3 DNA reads TGTGCCACAAGGACTCAAAGCACAGATACGCAGTATTTT.

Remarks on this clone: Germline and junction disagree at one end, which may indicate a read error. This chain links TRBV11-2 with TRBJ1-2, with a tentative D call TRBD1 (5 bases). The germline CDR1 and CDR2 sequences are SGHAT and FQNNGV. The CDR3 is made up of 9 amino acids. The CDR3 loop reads CASSPGHLF. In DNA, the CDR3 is TGTGCCAGCAGCCCCGGACACCTCTTC.

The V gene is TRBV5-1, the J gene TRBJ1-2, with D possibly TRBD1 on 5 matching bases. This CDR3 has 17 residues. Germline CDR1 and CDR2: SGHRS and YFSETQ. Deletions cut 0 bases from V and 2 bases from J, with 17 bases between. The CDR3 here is CASSLEGEQVWNYGYTF. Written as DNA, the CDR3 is TGCGCCAGCAGCTTGGAAGGGGAACAGGTTTGGAACTATGGCTACACCTTC.

The CDR3 region is CASSPWRGVRGGLYNEQFF. The CDR3 nucleotides are TGCGCCAGCAGCCCTTGGAGGGGCGTGCGGGGGGGCCTATACAATGAGCAGTTCTTC. The chain joins TRBV5-1 to TRBJ2-1, with TRBD2 matching 9 bases. V dropped 4 bases and J dropped 4; count of bases not matched to a gene: 18. Germline V CDR1 and CDR2: SGHRS, YFSETQ. The CDR3 runs to 19 residues.

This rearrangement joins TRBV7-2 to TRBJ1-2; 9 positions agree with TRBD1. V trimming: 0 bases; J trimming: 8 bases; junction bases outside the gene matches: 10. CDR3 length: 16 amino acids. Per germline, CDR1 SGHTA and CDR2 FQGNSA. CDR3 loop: CASSLATTQGARGYTF. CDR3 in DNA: TGTGCCAGCAGCTTAGCCACCACACAGGGGGCGCGGGGCTACACCTTC. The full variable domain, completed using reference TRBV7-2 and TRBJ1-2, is GAGVSQSPSNKVTEKGKDVELRCDPISGHTALYWYRQSLGQGLEFLIYFQGNSAPDKSGLPSDRFSAERTGGSVSTLTIQRTQQEDSAVYLCASSLATTQGARGYTFGSGTRLTVV.

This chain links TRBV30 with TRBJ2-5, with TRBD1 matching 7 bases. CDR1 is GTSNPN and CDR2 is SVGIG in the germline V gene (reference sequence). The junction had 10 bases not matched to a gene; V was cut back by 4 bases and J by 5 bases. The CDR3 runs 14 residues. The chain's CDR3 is CAWTRQGRTETQYF. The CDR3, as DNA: TGTGCCTGGACCAGACAGGGAAGAACGGAGACCCAGTACTTC.